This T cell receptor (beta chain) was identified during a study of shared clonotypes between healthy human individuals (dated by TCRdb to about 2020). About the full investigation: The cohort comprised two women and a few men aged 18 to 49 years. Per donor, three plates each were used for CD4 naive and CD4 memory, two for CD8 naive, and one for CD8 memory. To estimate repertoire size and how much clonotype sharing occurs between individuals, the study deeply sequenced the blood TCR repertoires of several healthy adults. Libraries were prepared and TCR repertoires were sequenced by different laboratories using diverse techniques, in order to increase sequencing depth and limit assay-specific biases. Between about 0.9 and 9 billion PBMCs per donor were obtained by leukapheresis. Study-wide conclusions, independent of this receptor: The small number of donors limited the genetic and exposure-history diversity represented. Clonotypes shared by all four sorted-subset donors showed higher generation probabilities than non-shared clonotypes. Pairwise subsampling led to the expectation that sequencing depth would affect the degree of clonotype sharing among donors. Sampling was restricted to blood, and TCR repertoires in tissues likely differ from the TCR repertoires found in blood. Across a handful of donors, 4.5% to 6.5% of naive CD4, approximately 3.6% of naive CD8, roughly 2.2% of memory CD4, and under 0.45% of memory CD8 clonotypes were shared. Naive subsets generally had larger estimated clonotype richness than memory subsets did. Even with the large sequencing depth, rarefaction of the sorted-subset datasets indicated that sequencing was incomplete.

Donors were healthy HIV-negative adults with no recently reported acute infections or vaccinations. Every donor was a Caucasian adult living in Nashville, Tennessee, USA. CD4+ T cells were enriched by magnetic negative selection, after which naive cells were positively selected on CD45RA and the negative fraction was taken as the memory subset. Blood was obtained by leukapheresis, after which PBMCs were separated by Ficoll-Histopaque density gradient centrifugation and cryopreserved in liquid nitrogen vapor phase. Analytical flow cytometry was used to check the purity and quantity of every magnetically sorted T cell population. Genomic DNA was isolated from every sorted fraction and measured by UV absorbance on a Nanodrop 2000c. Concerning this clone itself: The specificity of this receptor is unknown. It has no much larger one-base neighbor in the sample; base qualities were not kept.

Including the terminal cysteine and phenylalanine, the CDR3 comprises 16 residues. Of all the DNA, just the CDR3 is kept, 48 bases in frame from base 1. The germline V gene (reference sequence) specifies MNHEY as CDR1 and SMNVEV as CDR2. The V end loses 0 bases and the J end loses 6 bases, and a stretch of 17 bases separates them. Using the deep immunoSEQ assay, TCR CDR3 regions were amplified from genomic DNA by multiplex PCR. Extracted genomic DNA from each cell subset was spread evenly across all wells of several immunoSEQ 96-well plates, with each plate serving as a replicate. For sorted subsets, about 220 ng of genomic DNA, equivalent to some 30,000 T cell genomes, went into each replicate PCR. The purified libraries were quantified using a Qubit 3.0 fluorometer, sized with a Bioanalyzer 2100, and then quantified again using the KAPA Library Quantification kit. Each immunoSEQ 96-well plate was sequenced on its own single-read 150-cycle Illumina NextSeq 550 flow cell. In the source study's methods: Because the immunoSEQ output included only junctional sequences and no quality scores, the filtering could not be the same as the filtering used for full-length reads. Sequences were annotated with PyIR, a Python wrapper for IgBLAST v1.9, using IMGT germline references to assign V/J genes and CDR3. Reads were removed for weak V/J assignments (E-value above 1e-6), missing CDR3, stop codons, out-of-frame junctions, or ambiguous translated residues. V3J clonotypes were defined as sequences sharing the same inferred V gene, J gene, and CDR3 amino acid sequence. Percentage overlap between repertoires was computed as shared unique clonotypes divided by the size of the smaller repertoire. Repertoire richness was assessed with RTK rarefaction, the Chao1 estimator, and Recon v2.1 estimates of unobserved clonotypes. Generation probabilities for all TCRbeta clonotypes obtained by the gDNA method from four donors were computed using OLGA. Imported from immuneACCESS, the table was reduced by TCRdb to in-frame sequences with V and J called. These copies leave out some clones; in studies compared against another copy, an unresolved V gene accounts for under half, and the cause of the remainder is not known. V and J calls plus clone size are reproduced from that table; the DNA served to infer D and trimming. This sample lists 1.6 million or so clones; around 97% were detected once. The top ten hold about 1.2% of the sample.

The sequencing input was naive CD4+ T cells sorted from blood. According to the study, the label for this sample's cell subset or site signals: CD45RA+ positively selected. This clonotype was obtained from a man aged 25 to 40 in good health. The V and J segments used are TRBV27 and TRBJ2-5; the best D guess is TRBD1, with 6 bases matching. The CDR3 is CASSLSPNQGTKTQYF. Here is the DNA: TGTGCCAGCAGTTTATCCCCTAACCAGGGGACAAAGACCCAGTACTTC.